One and the same sample provided the 3 T cell receptor beta chains below, sequenced in a study of blood T cell repertoires in COVID-19 (dated by TCRdb to about 2020). The library came from the immunoSEQ multiplex PCR assay. TCRdb retrieved this table from immuneACCESS and kept in-frame rearrangements only. Not all clones are present; in checked studies, unresolved V genes account for under half, and no reason is known for the remainder. Across this sample there are roughly 100,000 clones, with more than 80% seen only once. More than 4% of the sample is in the top ten clones. Material for sequencing was peripheral blood. These receptor sequences come from a man at least 80 years old with COVID-19, enrolled during active disease.

This clone was found once. The chain uses TRBV6-6 and TRBJ1-4; a weak D match, TRBD1 (6 bases). Looked up from germline, CDR1 is MNHNY and CDR2 is SVGAGI (reference sequence). Deletions cut 1 base from V and 8 bases from J, with 14 bases between. The CDR3 spans 15 residues. CDR3 sequence (DNA): TGTGCCAGCAGTTACTATATACAGGGAATCGAAAAACTGTTTTTT. Its protein is CASSYYIQGIEKLFF.

This clone occurred a few times. This rearrangement joins TRBV10-2 to TRBJ1-6; D is possibly TRBD1 (6 bases). The germline V and J ends were trimmed by 9 bases and 10 bases, with 16 bases remaining between them. Germline values: CDR1 WSHSY, CDR2 SAAADI. The CDR3 length is 13 residues. CDR3 coding DNA: TGCGCCAGTGGACCCAACAGGGCCTCACCCCTCCACTTT. This codes for CASGPNRASPLHF.

This clone was counted once. The rearrangement joins TRBV4-2 to TRBJ2-5, with D possibly TRBD1 on 6 matching bases. This CDR3 is built from 15 residues. The germline V gene has CDR1 LGHNA and CDR2 YNFKEQ. Trimming took 1 base from V and 5 from J, leaving 14 bases between them. The CDR3 DNA follows: TGTGCCAGCAGCCAAGGGAACAGGGTCGAGGAGACCCAGTACTTC. As protein: CASSQGNRVEETQYF.